Listed below are T cell receptor beta chains from one sample, sequenced in a study of T cell repertoires in cytomegalovirus infection. TCRdb reprocessed the reads via MiXCR and lists one record per CDR3 protein. This sample has almost 550,000 distinct CDR3 sequences, with approximately 17% found just once. Source material: CD8+ T cells from PBMCs. These receptors all come from a human donor in good health (CMV status not recorded). Some clones in this sample may be carry-over from other donors' samples. Each CDR3 is given with its conserved first and last residue. A D gene is named only where the DNA matches it firmly. Expanded clones get a size class; other rows say once, few or many, or leave the size out.

D gene	clone size	V gene	J gene	CDR3 protein	CDR3 DNA
-	many	TRBV7-3	TRBJ1-2	CASSLHSNYGYTF	TGTGCCAGCAGCTTACATTCAAACTATGGCTACACCTTC
-	few	TRBV9	TRBJ2-1	CASSGEASAYNEQFF	TGTGCCAGCAGCGGAGAAGCTAGCGCATACAATGAGCAGTTCTTC
-	few	TRBV20-1	TRBJ2-7	CSARDRRGSSYEQYF	TGCAGTGCTAGAGATCGGCGGGGCAGTTCCTACGAGCAGTACTTC
TRBD1	-	TRBV11-2	TRBJ1-3	CASSWHRGVGPDTIYF	TGTGCCAGCAGCTGGCACAGGGGCGTAGGTCCGGACACCATATATTTT
-	-	TRBV27	TRBJ2-3	CANSSPRDTQYF	TGTGCCAACAGTTCCCCGCGGGATACGCAGTATTTT
TRBD1	few	TRBV3-1	TRBJ1-1	CASSQGRQGPNTEAFF	TGTGCCAGCAGCCAAGGCCGACAGGGACCGAACACTGAAGCTTTCTTT
TRBD2	-	TRBV10-3	TRBJ2-7	CAISEPRTAGGEQYF	TGTGCCATCAGTGAGCCGAGGACTGCCGGGGGGGAGCAGTACTTC
-	many	TRBV12-3/TRBV12-4	TRBJ1-2	CASSLDPDNYGYTF	TGTGCCAGCAGTTTAGATCCAGACAACTATGGCTACACCTTC
-	many	TRBV12-5	TRBJ2-5	CASGLGVETQYF	TGTGCTAGTGGTTTGGGGGTGGAGACCCAGTACTTC
-	few	TRBV6-6	TRBJ1-6	CASSLTDPQSSYNSPLHF	TGTGCCAGCAGTCTGACAGACCCTCAGAGCTCCTATAATTCACCCCTCCACTTT
TRBD2	-	TRBV12-3/TRBV12-4	TRBJ2-1	CASRAGGFYNEQFF	TGTGCCAGCCGGGCGGGGGGGTTCTACAATGAGCAGTTCTTC